This T cell receptor (beta chain) was captured in a study of post-analysis software for immune sequencing data. Points from the study as a whole: Five or six TRBV segments were significantly more frequent in patients than in controls. TRBV5-6, TRBV5-1 and TRBV20-1 were among these segments.

This clonotype was counted a few times. As yet, its antigen is unknown. The TCR beta cDNA libraries contained unique molecular identifiers. TCRdb re-analysed the PCR reads in MiXCR, keeping a single row per CDR3 protein. Among approximately 630,000 distinct CDR3 sequences listed, roughly three fifths were seen once. V lost 3 bases to trimming and J lost 0 bases, with 6 bases between them. Germline V gene lookup returns CDR1 SGHRS and CDR2 YFSETQ. The CDR3 spans 13 residues. This clonotype was obtained from a girl aged 2 to 10 with multiple sclerosis. V gene TRBV5-1 combines with J gene TRBJ2-5; D not certain. The source material was blood. CDR3 in DNA: TGCGCCAGCAGCTCCCCGGACCAAGAGACCCAGTACTTC. This translates into CASSSPDQETQYF.